The rows below give T cell receptor beta chains drawn from one sample of a study of beta chain features in type 1 diabetes. TCRdb keeps only in-frame clones here, not all; method: immunoSEQ multiplex PCR. The table lists 15,000 or so clones, roughly two thirds of them singletons. Material: stem cell memory CD4+ T cells from blood. The receptors were gathered from a man aged 25-45 years with type 1 diabetes. Each CDR3 is given with its conserved first and last residue. The D gene is left open where the match is weak. A clone size is listed for some rows: how often the clone was seen (once, few, many), or a class if it is expanded.

len: 14; d_gene: NA; j_gene: TRBJ1-4; abundance: NA; v_gene: TRBV4-1; CDR3nt: TGCGCCAGCAGCCAAACCGGGACACGAGAAAAACTGTTTTTT; CDR3aa: CASSQTGTREKLFF
len: 13; d_gene: TRBD1; j_gene: TRBJ1-1; abundance: NA; v_gene: TRBV19; CDR3nt: TGTGCCAGTAGGACAGGGGTGGAGACTGAAGCTTTCTTT; CDR3aa: CASRTGVETEAFF
len: 14; d_gene: NA; j_gene: TRBJ2-7; abundance: NA; v_gene: TRBV7-2; CDR3nt: TGTGCCAGCAGCTTAGGTCAGGGCTTTTTCGAGCAGTACTTC; CDR3aa: CASSLGQGFFEQYF
len: 15; d_gene: TRBD1; j_gene: TRBJ1-1; abundance: NA; v_gene: TRBV10-3; CDR3nt: TGTGCCATCAGTGAGCTAAGGACAGGGAAAGAAGAAGCTTTCTTT; CDR3aa: CAISELRTGKEEAFF
len: 13; d_gene: NA; j_gene: TRBJ2-3; abundance: few; v_gene: TRBV6-5; CDR3nt: TGTGCCAGCAGTTACCCGGGCACAGATACGCAGTATTTT; CDR3aa: CASSYPGTDTQYF
len: 15; d_gene: NA; j_gene: TRBJ1-6; abundance: few; v_gene: TRBV7-2; CDR3nt: TGTGCCAGCAACCCCTTAGACAGGACCAATTCACCCCTCCACTTT; CDR3aa: CASNPLDRTNSPLHF
len: 15; d_gene: NA; j_gene: TRBJ2-7; abundance: NA; v_gene: TRBV7-8; CDR3nt: TGTGCCAGCAGCTTGCTGGGAAGGACGGGGTACGAGCAGTACTTC; CDR3aa: CASSLLGRTGYEQYF
len: 14; d_gene: NA; j_gene: TRBJ2-2; abundance: NA; v_gene: TRBV11-1; CDR3nt: TGTGCCAGCAGCCCCCGAGCGAACACCGGGGAGCTGTTTTTT; CDR3aa: CASSPRANTGELFF
len: 14; d_gene: TRBD1; j_gene: TRBJ2-7; abundance: few; v_gene: TRBV19; CDR3nt: TGTGCCAGTAGTTCACGGACAGGGAGTGACGAGCAGTACTTC; CDR3aa: CASSSRTGSDEQYF
len: 16; d_gene: TRBD1; j_gene: TRBJ2-1; abundance: NA; v_gene: TRBV7-2; CDR3nt: TGTGCCAGCAGCTTAGCGATTGGACAGGGGGGGGATGAGCAGTTCTTC; CDR3aa: CASSLAIGQGGDEQFF